This T cell receptor (beta chain) was identified during a study of T cell responses to AZD1222 COVID-19 vaccine listed by TCRdb under 2021. Study-wide context: A total of approximately 240 trial participants underwent TCR sequencing, of whom about 210 received two doses of AZD1222 and about 25 received two doses of the MenACWY control vaccine. Trial participants were enrolled by age into 18-55, 56-69 and 70-plus year subgroups, with roughly 150, 30 and 60 TCR-sequenced participants respectively.

Interpreted using the paper, the time point label stands for: about 28 days (+/-7) after the second vaccine dose. AZD1222 recipients with second doses at about 4 weeks or about 12 weeks were pooled, because spike-specific TCR depth and breadth did not differ between schedules. Vaccinee samples were obtained from the UK trials COV001 and COV002, which included a single-blind randomized controlled phase 2/3 trial of AZD1222 (ChAdOx1 nCoV-19) in healthy adults. For TCRbeta chain sequencing, PBMC samples from trial participants were taken at day 0 and at day 28 after the second dose. The CDR3 regions of human TCRbeta chains were analyzed by immunosequencing. The authors processed their data as follows. Repertoire TCRs were matched against a reference library of SARS-CoV-2-specific TCRs generated with the MIRA antigen-specificity platform. Breadth was defined as the fraction of unique TCRs that were SARS-CoV-2-associated, and depth was defined as the fraction of total T cells that were SARS-CoV-2-associated. Using the MIRA data, each spike-specific TCR was assigned both to the spike region to which the TCR was reactive and to a CD4 or CD8 class. Log10-transformed breadth and depth values were compared by one-way ANOVA with Sidak's multiple comparisons tests. This immuneACCESS table, as held by TCRdb, lists in-frame sequences with V and J called but not all clones. Of the missing ones, under half trace to an unresolved V gene in checked studies; the others have no known cause. From that table come the V and J calls and clone size; the DNA was used to work out D and trimming. The sample contains 85,000 or so clones, about 90% of them found a single time. The biggest ten clones account for roughly 11% of the sample.

Points on this clone: The target of this receptor is not known. No base quality information exists; no much larger clone differs at one position.

The CDR3 runs 14 amino acids, cysteine and phenylalanine included. Solely the CDR3 DNA is kept, with 42 bases framed from the first base. Per the germline V gene, SNHLY is the CDR1 and FYNNEI is the CDR2. The trim is 6 bases for V and 0 bases for J, with a gap of 9 bases between the germline ends. Paper-wide results and their limitations: The whole spike protein was spanned by vaccine-associated CD4 TCRs, and dominant responses were seen in regions 160-218 and 743-854. Conclusions about previously exposed vaccinees are limited, since just a handful of AZD1222 recipients were seropositive for SARS-CoV-2 at baseline. Epitopes outside the regions mutated in the B.1.351 and B.1.1.7 variants were reportedly recognized by nearly half of the unique spike-specific TCRs. Participants were mostly white British and included more females than males, and it was suggested by the authors that clonal diversity may have been underestimated. The 56-69-year group was small, and its depth increase did not reach significance, likely because of low power. Spike-specific TCR breadth and depth rose significantly after two AZD1222 doses compared with day 0 and with MenACWY recipients. No day 14 peak-response samples were available, so repertoires were characterized only after the peak T cell response.

The rearrangement joined TRBV2 to TRBJ1-5, and the D gene may be TRBD1, 5 bases matching. The clonotype originates from an adult who received the AZD1222 COVID-19 vaccine. The sequenced sample was peripheral blood, obtained 28 days after the second AZD1222 dose. CDR3 protein: CASRDNLSNQPQHF. In nucleotide form, the sequence is TGTGCCAGCAGGGACAACCTTAGCAATCAGCCCCAGCATTTT.